This T cell receptor beta chain stems from a study of blood T cell repertoires in COVID-19. Study information: Acute-phase and convalescent COVID-19 samples originated in the United States, Italy and Spain. Nucleic acid was either cDNA or gDNA, and it came from T cells, B-cell-depleted T cells, or PBMCs.

Per the authors' pipeline: From reference gene primer amplification, estimates of nucleated cell counts were derived. Profiling relied on immunoSEQ multiplex PCR, and the TCRdb table lists in-frame clones only, not all of them. V and J calls and clone size are as listed in that table; D and trimming were resolved from the DNA. The data show 250,000 or so clones, roughly 87% seen once. The receptor's source is a man aged 18-30 years with active or convalescent COVID-19. The source material was peripheral blood.

CDR3: CASSQDLPGNTIYF. The CDR3 nucleotides read TGTGCCAGCAGCCAAGACCTCCCTGGAAACACCATATATTTT. The J gene is TRBJ1-3, the V gene TRBV3-1 (or the pseudogene TRBV3-2); D not certain. The CDR3 has 14 residues. With 0 bases removed from V and 2 bases from J, the gap between germline ends came to 5 bases. Germline V lookup: CDR1 LGHDT, CDR2 YNNKEL (reference sequence).